The 2 T cell receptor beta chains in this list originate from one sample, sequenced in a study of cytomegalovirus exposure and HLA in healthy donors. The PCR had 60 Vbeta and 13 Jbeta primers. Data came from immunoSEQ multiplex PCR; TCRdb stores just in-frame clones and leaves some out. The sample contains about 180,000 clones, approximately 80% of which appear only once. The sample taken for sequencing was PBMCs. The receptors shown here come from a woman in her fifties or sixties in good health and CMV-seronegative.

The chain links TRBV19 to TRBJ1-2; D call uncertain. CDR1 and CDR2 (germline): LNHDA, SQIVND (reference sequence). V lost 1 base and J 4 bases, leaving 13 bases between the germline ends. The CDR3 runs to 15 residues. CDR3: CASSIGSGRGYGYTF. The DNA for the CDR3 is TGTGCCAGTAGTATAGGATCAGGTCGGGGCTATGGCTACACCTTC.

The count of this clone is one. The chain carries TRBV10-3 and TRBJ1-5; 9 positions match TRBD1. The ends lost 6 bases at V and 1 base at J; junction bases unmatched: 4. CDR3 length equals 15 residues. Germline CDR1 is ENHRY and CDR2 is SYGVKD. The CDR3 nucleotides read TGTGCCATCAGACAGGGGGCCAACAGCAATCAGCCCCAGCATTTT. Translated, it gives CAIRQGANSNQPQHF.